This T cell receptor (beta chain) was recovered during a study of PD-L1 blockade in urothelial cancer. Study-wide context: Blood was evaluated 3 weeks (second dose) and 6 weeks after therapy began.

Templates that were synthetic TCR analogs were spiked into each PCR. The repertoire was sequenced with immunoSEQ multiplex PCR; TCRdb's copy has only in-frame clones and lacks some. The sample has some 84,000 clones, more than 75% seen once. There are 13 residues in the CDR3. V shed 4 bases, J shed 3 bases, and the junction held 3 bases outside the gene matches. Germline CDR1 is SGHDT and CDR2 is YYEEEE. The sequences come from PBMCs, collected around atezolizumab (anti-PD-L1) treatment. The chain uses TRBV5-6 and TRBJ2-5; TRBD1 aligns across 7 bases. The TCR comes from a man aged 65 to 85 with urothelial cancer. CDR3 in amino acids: CASSPQGEETQYF. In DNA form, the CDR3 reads TGTGCCAGCAGCCCCCAGGGGGAAGAGACCCAGTACTTC. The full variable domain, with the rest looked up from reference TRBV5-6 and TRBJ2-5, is DAGVTQSPTHLIKTRGQQVTLRCSPKSGHDTVSWYQQALGQGPQFIFQYYEEEERQRGNFPDRFSGHQFPNYSSELNVNALLLGDSALYLCASSPQGEETQYFGPGTRLLVL.